The clone carrying this TCR beta chain occurred many times. The CDR3 totals 15 residues. Germline values: CDR1 KGHSH, CDR2 LQKENI. V lost 4 bases, J lost 5 bases, and 5 bases stayed unmatched. Researchers defined stable Graves' hyperthyroidism as no ophthalmopathy progression within 18 months. Patients aged 18 to 65 had newly diagnosed hyperthyroidism of under 2 months' duration. Diagnosis rested on symptoms, serum thyroxine and TRAb, thyroid ultrasound, and orbital computed tomography. This sample was included in a study of T cells in Graves' hyperthyroidism and ophthalmopathy. As for the study in general: Blood from the periphery was taken at initial diagnosis, before any treatment.

TCR beta CDR3 region amplification was performed from RNA transcripts. The HTBI primer set drove a first-round RT-PCR of the TCR CDR3. TCRdb processed the multiplex PCR reads anew with MiXCR; each CDR3 protein has one entry. Among about 740,000 distinct CDR3 sequences listed, 14% were seen once. The genes are TRBV18 and TRBJ2-7; TRBD2 agrees at 13 bases. This clonotype originated in a woman in her late teens or twenties with Graves' hyperthyroidism. Sequencing was done on a sample of blood. The CDR3 loop reads CASSQRTSGSDEQYF. The CDR3 DNA reads TGTGCCAGCTCACAACGGACTAGCGGGAGTGACGAGCAGTACTTC.